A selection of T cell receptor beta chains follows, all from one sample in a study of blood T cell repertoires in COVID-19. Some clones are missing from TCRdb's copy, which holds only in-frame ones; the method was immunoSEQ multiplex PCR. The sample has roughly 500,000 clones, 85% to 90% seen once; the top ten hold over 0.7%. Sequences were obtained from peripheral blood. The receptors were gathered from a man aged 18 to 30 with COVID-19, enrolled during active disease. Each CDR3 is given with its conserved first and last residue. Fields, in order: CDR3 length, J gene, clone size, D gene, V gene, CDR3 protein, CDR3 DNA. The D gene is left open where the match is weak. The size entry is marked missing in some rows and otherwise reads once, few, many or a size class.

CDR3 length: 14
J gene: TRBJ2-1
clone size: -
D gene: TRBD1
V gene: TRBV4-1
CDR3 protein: CASRPGQGWDEQFF
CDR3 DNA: TGCGCCAGCAGACCGGGACAGGGGTGGGATGAGCAGTTCTTC

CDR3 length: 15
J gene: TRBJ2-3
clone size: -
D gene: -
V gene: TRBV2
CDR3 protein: CASSRFQGNTDTQYF
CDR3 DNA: TGTGCCAGCAGCCGGTTCCAGGGTAACACAGATACGCAGTATTTT

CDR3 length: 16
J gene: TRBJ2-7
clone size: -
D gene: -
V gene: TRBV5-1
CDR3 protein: CASSLGGSRTPYEQYF
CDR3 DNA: TGCGCCAGCAGCTTGGGGGGCAGCCGCACACCCTACGAGCAGTACTTC

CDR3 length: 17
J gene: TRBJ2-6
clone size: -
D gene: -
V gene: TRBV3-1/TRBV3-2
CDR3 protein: CASSQADRYSGANVLTF
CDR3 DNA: TGTGCCAGCAGCCAGGCTGACAGGTACTCTGGGGCCAACGTCCTGACTTTC

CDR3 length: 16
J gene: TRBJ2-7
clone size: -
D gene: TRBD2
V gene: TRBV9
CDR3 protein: CASSVELAGPLDEQYF
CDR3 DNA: TGTGCCAGCAGCGTAGAATTAGCGGGACCCCTCGACGAGCAGTACTTC

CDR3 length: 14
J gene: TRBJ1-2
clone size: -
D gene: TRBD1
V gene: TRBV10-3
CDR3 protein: CAISPATGGNGYTF
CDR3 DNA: TGTGCCATCAGTCCCGCGACAGGGGGAAATGGCTACACCTTC

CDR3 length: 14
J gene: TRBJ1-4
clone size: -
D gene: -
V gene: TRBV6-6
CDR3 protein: CASSYSDRNEKLFF
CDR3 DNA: TGTGCCAGCAGTTACAGTGACAGAAATGAAAAACTGTTTTTT

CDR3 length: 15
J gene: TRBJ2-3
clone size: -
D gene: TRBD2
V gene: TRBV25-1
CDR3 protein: CASGRGLVGADTQYF
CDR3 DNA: TGTGCCAGCGGCAGGGGACTAGTGGGTGCAGATACGCAGTATTTT

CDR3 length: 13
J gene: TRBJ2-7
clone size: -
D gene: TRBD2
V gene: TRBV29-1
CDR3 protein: CSVRTSESYEQYF
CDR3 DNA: TGCAGCGTTAGGACTAGCGAATCCTACGAGCAGTACTTC

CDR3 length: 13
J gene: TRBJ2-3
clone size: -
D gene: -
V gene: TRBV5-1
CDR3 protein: CASSLGGAGTQYF
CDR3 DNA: TGCGCCAGCAGCTTGGGGGGAGCAGGTACGCAGTATTTT

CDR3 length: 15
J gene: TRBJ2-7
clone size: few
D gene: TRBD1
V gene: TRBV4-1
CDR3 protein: CASSQGGGQLYEQYF
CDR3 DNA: TGCGCCAGCAGCCAAGGTGGGGGACAGCTTTACGAGCAGTACTTC

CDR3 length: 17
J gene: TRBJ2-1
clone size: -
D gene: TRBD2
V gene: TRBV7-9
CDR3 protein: CASSTPWEGSSYNEQFF
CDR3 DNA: TGTGCCAGCAGCACCCCTTGGGAGGGGAGCTCCTACAATGAGCAGTTCTTC

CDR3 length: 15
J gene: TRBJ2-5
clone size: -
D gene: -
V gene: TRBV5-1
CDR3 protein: CASSLRAGYQETQYF
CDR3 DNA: TGCGCCAGCAGCTTGAGGGCGGGGTACCAAGAGACCCAGTACTTC

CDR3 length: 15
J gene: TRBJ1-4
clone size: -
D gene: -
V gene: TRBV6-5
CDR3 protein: CASSPDRTTNEKLFF
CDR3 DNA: TGTGCCAGCAGTCCTGACAGGACAACTAATGAAAAACTGTTTTTT

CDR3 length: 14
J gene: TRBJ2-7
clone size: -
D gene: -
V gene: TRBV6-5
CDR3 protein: CASRNPRGSSEQYF
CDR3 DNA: TGTGCCAGCAGGAATCCAAGGGGGTCCTCCGAGCAGTACTTC

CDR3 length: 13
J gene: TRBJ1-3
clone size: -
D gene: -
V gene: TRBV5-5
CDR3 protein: CASSLQAGNTIYF
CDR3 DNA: TGTGCCAGCAGCTTGCAAGCGGGTAACACCATATATTTT

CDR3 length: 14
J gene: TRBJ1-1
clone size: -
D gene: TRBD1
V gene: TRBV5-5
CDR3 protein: CASSLSQDRLEAFF
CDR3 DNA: TGTGCCAGCAGCCTGAGCCAGGACAGGCTTGAAGCTTTCTTT

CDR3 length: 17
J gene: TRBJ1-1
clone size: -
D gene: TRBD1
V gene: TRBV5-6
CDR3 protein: CASSLWSGQGEYTEAFF
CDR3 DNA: TGTGCCAGCAGCTTGTGGAGTGGACAGGGAGAATACACTGAAGCTTTCTTT

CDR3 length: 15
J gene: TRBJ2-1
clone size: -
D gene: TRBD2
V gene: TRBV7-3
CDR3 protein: CASSLISGSHNEQFF
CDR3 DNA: TGTGCCAGCAGCTTGATTAGCGGGAGTCACAATGAGCAGTTCTTC

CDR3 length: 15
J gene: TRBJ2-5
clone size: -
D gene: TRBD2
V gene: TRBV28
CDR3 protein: CASSLIAGGMKTQYF
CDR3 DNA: TGTGCCAGCAGTTTAATCGCGGGAGGTATGAAGACCCAGTACTTC

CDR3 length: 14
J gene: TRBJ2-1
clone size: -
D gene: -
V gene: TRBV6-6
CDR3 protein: CASSYARRDNEQFF
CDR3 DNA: TGTGCCAGCAGTTACGCTCGCCGCGACAATGAGCAGTTCTTC

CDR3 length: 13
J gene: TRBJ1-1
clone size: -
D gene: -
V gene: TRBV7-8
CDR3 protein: CASSLAGWTEAFF
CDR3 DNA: TGTGCCAGCTCCCTTGCGGGCTGGACTGAAGCTTTCTTT

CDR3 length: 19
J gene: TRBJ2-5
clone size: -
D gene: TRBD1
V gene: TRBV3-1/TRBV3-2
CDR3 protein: CASSQDRGAAGGFGETQYF
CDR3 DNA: TGTGCCAGCAGCCAAGATCGTGGCGCGGCAGGGGGCTTCGGTGAGACCCAGTACTTC

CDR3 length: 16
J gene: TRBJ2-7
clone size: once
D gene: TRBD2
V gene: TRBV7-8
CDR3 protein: CASSLGLAGTVYEQYF
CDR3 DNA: TGTGCCAGCAGCTTAGGACTAGCGGGGACCGTATACGAGCAGTACTTC

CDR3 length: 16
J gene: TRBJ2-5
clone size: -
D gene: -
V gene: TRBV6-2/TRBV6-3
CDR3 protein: CASSYDGRVPKETQYF
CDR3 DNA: TGTGCCAGCAGTTACGACGGCCGGGTTCCTAAAGAGACCCAGTACTTC

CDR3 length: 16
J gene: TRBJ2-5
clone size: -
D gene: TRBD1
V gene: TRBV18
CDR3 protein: CASSPAGQGASETQYF
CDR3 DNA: TGTGCCAGCTCACCAGCTGGACAGGGGGCGTCTGAGACCCAGTACTTC

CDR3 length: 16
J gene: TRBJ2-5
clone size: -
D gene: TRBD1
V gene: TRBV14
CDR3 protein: CASSQGTGYLGETQYF
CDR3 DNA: TGTGCCAGCAGCCAGGGGACAGGGTATCTGGGCGAGACCCAGTACTTC

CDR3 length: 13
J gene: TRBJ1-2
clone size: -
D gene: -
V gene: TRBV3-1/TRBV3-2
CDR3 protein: CASRSNSNYGYTF
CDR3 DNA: TGTGCCAGCCGGTCCAACAGCAACTATGGCTACACCTTC

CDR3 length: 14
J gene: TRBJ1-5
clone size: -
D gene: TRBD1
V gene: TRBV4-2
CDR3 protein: CASSRGTGNQPQHF
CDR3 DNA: TGTGCCAGCAGCCGGGGGACAGGGAACCAGCCCCAGCATTTT

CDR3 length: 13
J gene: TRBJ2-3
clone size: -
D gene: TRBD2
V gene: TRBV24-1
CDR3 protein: CATGREGADTQYF
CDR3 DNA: TGTGCCACCGGGCGGGAGGGCGCAGATACGCAGTATTTT

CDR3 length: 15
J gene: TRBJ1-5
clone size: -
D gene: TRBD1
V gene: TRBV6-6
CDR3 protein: CASSNRGNSNQPQHF
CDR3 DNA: TGTGCCAGCAGTAACAGGGGAAATAGCAATCAGCCCCAGCATTTT

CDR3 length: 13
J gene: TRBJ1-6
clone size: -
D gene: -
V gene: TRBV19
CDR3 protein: CASSSGRNSPLHF
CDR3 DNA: TGTGCCAGTTCATCAGGGCGGAATTCACCCCTCCACTTT

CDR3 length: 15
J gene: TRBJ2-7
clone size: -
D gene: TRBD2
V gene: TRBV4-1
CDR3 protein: CASSQVLADLPEQYF
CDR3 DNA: TGCGCCAGCAGCCAAGTCCTAGCGGATCTCCCCGAGCAGTACTTC

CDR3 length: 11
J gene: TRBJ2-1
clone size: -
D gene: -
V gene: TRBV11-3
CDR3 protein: CASSRGNEQFF
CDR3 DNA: TGTGCCAGCAGCCGGGGCAATGAGCAGTTCTTC

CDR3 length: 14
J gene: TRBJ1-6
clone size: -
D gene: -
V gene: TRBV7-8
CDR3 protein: CASSTQGYGSPLHF
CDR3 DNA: TGTGCCAGCAGCACTCAGGGGTACGGGTCACCCCTCCACTTT

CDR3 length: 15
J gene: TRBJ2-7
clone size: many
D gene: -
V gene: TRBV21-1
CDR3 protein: CASSKIERGAYEQYF
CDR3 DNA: TGTGCCAGCAGCAAAATCGAGCGGGGGGCATACGAGCAGTACTTC

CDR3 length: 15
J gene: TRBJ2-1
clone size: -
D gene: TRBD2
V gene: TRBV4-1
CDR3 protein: CASSQDSSPPGGPFF
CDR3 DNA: TGCGCCAGCAGCCAAGATAGTAGCCCACCGGGGGGGCCGTTCTTC

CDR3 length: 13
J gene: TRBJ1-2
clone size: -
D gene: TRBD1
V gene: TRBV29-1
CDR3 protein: CSASGTGIDGYTF
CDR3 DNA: TGCAGCGCTTCCGGGACAGGGATAGATGGCTACACCTTC

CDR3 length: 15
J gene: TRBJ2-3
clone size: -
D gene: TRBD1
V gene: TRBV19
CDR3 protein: CASSMGGQGADTQYF
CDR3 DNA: TGTGCCAGTAGTATGGGTGGACAGGGTGCAGATACGCAGTATTTT

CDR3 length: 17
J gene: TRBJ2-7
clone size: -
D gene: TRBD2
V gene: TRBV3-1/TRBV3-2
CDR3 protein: CASSHLVSASGSYEQYF
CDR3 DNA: TGTGCCAGCAGCCACCTGGTATCGGCTAGCGGCTCCTACGAGCAGTACTTC

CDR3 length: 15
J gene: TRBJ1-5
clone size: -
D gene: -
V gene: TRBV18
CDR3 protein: CASSKKREGNQPQHF
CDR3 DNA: TGTGCCAGCTCAAAGAAACGGGAGGGAAATCAGCCCCAGCATTTT

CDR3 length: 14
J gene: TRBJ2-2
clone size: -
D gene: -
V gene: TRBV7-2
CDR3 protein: CASSLGQNTGELFF
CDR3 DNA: TGTGCCAGCAGCTTGGGCCAGAACACCGGGGAGCTGTTTTTT

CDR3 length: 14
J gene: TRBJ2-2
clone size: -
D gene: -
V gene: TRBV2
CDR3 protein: CASTRTENTGELFF
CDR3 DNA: TGTGCCAGCACAAGGACAGAGAACACCGGGGAGCTGTTTTTT

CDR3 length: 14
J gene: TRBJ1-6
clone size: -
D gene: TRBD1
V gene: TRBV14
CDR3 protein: CASSATGGFSPLHF
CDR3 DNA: TGTGCCAGCAGCGCCACAGGGGGCTTTTCACCCCTCCACTTT

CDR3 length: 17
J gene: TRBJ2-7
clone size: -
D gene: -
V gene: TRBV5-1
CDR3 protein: CASSLAGSGTGRYEQYF
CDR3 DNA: TGCGCCAGCAGCTTGGCCGGTAGCGGGACAGGGAGGTACGAGCAGTACTTC

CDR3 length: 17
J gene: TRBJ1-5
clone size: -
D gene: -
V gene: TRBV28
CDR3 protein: CASSAPGTTGLNQPQHF
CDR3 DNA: TGTGCCAGCAGCGCACCCGGGACAACGGGCCTCAATCAGCCCCAGCATTTT

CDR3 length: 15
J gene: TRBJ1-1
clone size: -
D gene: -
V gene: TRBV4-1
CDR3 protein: CASSQERDMNTEAFF
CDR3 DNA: TGCGCCAGCAGCCAAGAGAGAGACATGAACACTGAAGCTTTCTTT

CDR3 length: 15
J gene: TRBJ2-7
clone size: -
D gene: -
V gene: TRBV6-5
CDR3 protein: CASNRDWAGEYEQYF
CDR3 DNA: TGTGCCAGCAATCGGGATTGGGCAGGGGAGTACGAGCAGTACTTC

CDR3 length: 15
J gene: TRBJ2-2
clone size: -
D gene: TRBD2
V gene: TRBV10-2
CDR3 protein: CASRPRGLWTGELFF
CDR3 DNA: TGCGCCAGCAGACCCCGGGGACTATGGACCGGGGAGCTGTTTTTT

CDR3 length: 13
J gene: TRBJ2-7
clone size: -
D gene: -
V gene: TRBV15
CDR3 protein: CATSRDLSYEQYF
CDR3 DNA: TGTGCCACCAGCAGAGATTTGAGCTACGAGCAGTACTTC

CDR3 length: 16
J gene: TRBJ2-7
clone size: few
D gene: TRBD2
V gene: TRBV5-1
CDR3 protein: CASELGPSGGADEQYF
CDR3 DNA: TGCGCCAGCGAGCTTGGCCCTAGCGGGGGGGCCGACGAGCAGTACTTC

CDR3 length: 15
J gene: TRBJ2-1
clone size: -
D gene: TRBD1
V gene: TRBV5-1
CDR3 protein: CASGPDRVSYNEQFF
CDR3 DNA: TGCGCCAGCGGCCCGGACAGGGTCTCCTACAATGAGCAGTTCTTC

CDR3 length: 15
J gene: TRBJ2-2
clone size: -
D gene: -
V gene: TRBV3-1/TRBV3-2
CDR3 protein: CASRVRGGGTGELFF
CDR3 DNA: TGTGCCAGCAGGGTGAGGGGAGGTGGCACCGGGGAGCTGTTTTTT

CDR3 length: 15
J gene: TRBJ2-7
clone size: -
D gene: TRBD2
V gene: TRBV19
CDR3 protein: CASSASGTTGYEQYF
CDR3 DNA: TGTGCCAGTAGTGCCAGCGGGACTACTGGCTACGAGCAGTACTTC

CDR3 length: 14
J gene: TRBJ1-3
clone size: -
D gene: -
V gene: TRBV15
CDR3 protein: CATSRDRAGNTIYF
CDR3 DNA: TGTGCCACCAGCAGAGACAGGGCTGGAAACACCATATATTTT

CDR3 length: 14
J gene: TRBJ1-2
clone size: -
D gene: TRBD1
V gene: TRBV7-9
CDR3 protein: CASSLGTGGEGYTF
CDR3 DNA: TGTGCCAGCAGCTTGGGGACAGGGGGCGAGGGCTACACCTTC

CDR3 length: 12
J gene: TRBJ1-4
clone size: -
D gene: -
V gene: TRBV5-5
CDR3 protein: CASSHTDEKLFF
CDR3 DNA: TGTGCCAGCAGCCACACAGACGAAAAACTGTTTTTT

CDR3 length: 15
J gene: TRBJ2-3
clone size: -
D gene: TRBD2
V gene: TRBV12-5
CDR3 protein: CASGLRRGGTDTQYF
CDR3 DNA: TGTGCTAGTGGTTTGAGGCGGGGGGGCACAGATACGCAGTATTTT

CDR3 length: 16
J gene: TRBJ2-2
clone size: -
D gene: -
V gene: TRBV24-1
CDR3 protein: CATSDHRVVNTGELFF
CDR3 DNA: TGTGCCACCAGCGATCACAGGGTTGTCAACACCGGGGAGCTGTTTTTT